This TCR beta chain was retrieved from a study of blood T cell repertoires in COVID-19. The CDR3 is 14 residues long. CDR1 is SEHNR and CDR2 is FQNEAQ in the germline V gene (reference sequence). V gave up 10 bases and J gave up 3 bases, with 18 bases separating them. Produced via immunoSEQ multiplex PCR; TCRdb's table is partial and in-frame only. The sample includes 40,000 or so clones, around 89% of them seen just once. This clonotype originated in a human donor in a cohort sampled during active COVID-19. J is TRBJ1-2 and V is TRBV7-9; D might be TRBD1 (5 bases). What was sequenced was peripheral blood. The CDR3 reads CATRHRTWDYGYTF. In DNA, the CDR3 is TGTGCCACCAGGCACAGGACCTGGGACTATGGCTACACCTTC. Drawing the rest from reference TRBV7-9 and TRBJ1-2, the complete variable domain is DTGVSQNPRHKITKRGQNVTFRCDPISEHNRLYWYRQTLGQGPEFLTYFQNEAQLEKSRLLSDRFSAERPKGSFSTLEIQRTEQGDSAMYLCATRHRTWDYGYTFGSGTRLTVV.